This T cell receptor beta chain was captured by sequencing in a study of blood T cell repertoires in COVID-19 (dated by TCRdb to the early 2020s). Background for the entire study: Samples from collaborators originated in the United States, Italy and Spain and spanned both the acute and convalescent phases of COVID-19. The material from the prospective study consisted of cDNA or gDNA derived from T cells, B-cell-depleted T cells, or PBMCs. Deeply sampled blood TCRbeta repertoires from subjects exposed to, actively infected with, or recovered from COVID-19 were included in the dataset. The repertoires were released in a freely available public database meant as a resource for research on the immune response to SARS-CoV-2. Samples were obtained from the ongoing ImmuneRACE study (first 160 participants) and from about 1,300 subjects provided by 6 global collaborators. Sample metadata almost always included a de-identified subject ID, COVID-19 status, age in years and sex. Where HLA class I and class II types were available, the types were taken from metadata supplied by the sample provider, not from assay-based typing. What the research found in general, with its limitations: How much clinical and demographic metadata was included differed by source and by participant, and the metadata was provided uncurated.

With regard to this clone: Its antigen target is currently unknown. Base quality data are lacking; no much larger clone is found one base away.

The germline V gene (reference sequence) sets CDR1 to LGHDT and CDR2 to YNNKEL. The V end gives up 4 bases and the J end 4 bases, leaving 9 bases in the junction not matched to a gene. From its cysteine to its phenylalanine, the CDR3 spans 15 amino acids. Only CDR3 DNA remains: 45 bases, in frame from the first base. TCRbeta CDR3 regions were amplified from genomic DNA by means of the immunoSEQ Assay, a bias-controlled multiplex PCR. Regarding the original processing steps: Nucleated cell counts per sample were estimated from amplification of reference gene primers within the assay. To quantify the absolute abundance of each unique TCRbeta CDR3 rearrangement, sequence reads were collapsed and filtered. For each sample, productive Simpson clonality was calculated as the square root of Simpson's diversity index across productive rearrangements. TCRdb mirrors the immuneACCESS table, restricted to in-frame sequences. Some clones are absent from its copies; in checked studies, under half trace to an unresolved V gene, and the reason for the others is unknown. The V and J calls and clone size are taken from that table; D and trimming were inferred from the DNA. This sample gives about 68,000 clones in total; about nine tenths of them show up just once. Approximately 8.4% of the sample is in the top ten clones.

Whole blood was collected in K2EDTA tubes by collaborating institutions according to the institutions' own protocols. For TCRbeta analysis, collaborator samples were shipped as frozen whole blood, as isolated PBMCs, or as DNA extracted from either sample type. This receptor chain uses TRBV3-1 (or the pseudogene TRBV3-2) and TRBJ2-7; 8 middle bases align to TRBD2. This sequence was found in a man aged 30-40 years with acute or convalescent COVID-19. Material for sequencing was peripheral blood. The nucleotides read TGTGCCAGCAGCCCGACCGGACTAGCCTTGTACGAGCAGTACTTC. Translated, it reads CASSPTGLALYEQYF.